This T cell receptor (beta chain) is drawn from a study of early T cells in non-severe SARS-CoV-2 infection (dated by TCRdb to about 2021). As for the study more broadly: Bulk RNA from unsorted whole blood was used for TCR sequencing, so alpha and beta chains could not be paired.

This clonotype was recorded at least ten times. Its binding antigen is unknown. The record has no base qualities; no much larger clone is one base away. Library preparation was by 5' RACE. The run used a NextSeq 500. To correct for sequencing error and PCR bias, the TCR library protocol tagged individual cDNA molecules with unique molecular identifiers. Both TCR alpha and beta chains were sequenced, and tight co-correlation was observed between alpha and beta sequence abundances in each sample. On the study's bioinformatics: Decombinator V4 was used to perform V gene, J gene and CDR3 annotation of TCR sequences. TCRs were defined as expanded if a significant change between any two time points was detected under a Poisson model with p below 0.0001. TCR abundances were normalised to the total number of TCRs sequenced per sample and were expressed as counts per million. MAIT TCRs were defined by TRAV1-2 paired with TRAJ12, TRAJ20 or TRAJ33, and iNKT TCRs by TRAV10 paired with TRAJ18. VDJdb, accessed on 1 November 2021, was searched for TCRs annotated for CMV, EBV and SARS-CoV-2, and TCRs annotated for more than one antigen were excluded. Through fastp at Q25 and MiXCR, TCRdb rebuilt clones from the public reads, retaining in-frame beta chains. A single entry per CDR3 protein holds the most common genes and DNA from its merged rows. For this entry, the V and J calls and clone size follow TCRdb and not the study's own pipeline. The sample has tens of thousands of distinct CDR3 sequences on record, about 6% of them singletons. Of the sample, more than 7.5% is held by the ten largest clones.

The study at large found these results: Matching against VDJdb was skewed toward anti-spike CD8 responses, likely underestimated virus-specific expansions, and missed private and CD4 specificities.

A case-control design nested within a healthcare worker cohort in London, UK, was used, with weekly nasopharyngeal swab PCR tests and blood sampling performed. Healthcare workers were enrolled in the week of the UK lockdown, from 23 to 31 March 2020, and were followed every week for up to 16 weeks. V loses 6 bases at its end and J loses 6 bases; junction bases beyond the gene matches: 7. The CDR3 holds 13 amino acids from the cysteine to the phenylalanine. Solely the CDR3 DNA is kept, with 39 bases framed from the first base. CDR1 and CDR2 are read off the germline V gene as KGHSH and LQKENI. The sequencing here drew on whole blood, taken at baseline. Recombination joined TRBV18 with TRBJ1-1, and 7 junction bases match TRBD1. The clonotype comes from an adult who was a healthcare worker with PCR-confirmed SARS-CoV-2 infection or an uninfected control (not recorded which). This receptor has the CDR3 CASSPDTGAEAFF. The DNA is TGTGCCAGCTCCCCTGATACAGGGGCTGAAGCTTTCTTT.